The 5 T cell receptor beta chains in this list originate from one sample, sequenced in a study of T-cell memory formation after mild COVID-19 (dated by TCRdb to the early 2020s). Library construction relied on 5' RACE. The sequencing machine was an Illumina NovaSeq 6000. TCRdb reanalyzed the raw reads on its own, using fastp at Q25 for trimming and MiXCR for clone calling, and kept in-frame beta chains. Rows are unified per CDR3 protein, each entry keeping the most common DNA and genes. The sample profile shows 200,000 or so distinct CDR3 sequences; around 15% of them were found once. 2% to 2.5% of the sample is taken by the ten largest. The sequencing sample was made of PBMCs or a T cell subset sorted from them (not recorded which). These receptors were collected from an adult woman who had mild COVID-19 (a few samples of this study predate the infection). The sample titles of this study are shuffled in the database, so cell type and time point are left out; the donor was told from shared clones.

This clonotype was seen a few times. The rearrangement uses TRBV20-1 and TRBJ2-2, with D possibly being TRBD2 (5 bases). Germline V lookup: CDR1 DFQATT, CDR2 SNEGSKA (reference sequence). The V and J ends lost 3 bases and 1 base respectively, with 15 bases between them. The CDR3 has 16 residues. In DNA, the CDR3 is TGCAGTGCTAGGCTACCCGGGAAGCAGAACACCGGGGAGCTGTTTTTT. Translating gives CSARLPGKQNTGELFF.

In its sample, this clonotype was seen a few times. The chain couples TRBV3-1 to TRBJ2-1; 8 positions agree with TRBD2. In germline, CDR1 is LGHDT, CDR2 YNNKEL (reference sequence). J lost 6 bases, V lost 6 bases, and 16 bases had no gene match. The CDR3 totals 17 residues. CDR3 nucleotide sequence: TGTGCCAGCAGTCTCGATAATCTAGCGGGTTTATTCAATGAGCAGTTCTTC. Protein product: CASSLDNLAGLFNEQFF.

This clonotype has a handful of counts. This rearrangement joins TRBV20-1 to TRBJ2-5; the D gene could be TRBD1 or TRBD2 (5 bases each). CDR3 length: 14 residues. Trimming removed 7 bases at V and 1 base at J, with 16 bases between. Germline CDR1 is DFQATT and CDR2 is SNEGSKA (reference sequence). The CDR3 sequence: CSGSGFGAQETQYF. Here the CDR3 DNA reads TGCAGTGGTTCAGGTTTCGGGGCCCAAGAGACCCAGTACTTC.

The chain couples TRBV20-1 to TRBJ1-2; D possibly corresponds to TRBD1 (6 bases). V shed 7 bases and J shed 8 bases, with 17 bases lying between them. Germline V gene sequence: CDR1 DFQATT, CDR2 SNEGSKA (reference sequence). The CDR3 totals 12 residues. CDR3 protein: CSGPVTGGGYTF. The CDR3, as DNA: TGCAGTGGGCCCGTGACAGGTGGCGGCTACACCTTC.

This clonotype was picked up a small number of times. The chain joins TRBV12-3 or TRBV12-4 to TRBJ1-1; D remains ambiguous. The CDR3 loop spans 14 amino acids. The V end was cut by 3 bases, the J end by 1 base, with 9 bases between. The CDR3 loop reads CASSFGRTNTEAFF. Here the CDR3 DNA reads TGTGCCAGCAGTTTCGGAAGAACGAACACTGAAGCTTTCTTT.